These T cell receptor beta chains were read from a single sample in a study of T cells in Graves' hyperthyroidism and ophthalmopathy. TCRdb re-analysed the multiplex PCR reads in MiXCR, keeping a single row per CDR3 protein. The sample holds 560,000 or so distinct CDR3 sequences, roughly 21% seen once. Sequenced material: blood. The origin of the receptors is a man aged 40-49 years with Graves' ophthalmopathy. Each CDR3 is given with its conserved first and last residue. Fields, in order: CDR3 protein, V gene, J gene, CDR3 length.

CSARDPLAGDYEQYF	TRBV20-1	TRBJ2-7	15
CASSQALAVISETQYF	TRBV4-1	TRBJ2-5	16
CASSFGLAGVDTQYF	TRBV5-1	TRBJ2-3	15
CASSETVARDTQYF	TRBV10-2	TRBJ2-3	14
CASSLGWDRPNSPLHF	TRBV5-1	TRBJ1-6	16
CASSLGRGNGNTIYF	TRBV4-3	TRBJ1-3	15
CASSPRTGSSGNTIYF	TRBV18	TRBJ1-3	16
CASSYMGDTEAFF	TRBV6-2/TRBV6-3	TRBJ1-1	13
CASSLTDTDTQYF	TRBV13	TRBJ2-3	13
CASTQGQTNTGELFF	TRBV19	TRBJ2-2	15
CSATGTSGNTDTQYF	TRBV20-1	TRBJ2-3	15
CSATQGSLSEQYF	TRBV20-1	TRBJ2-7	13
CASSLQGARSNQPQHF	TRBV27	TRBJ1-5	16